The present T cell receptor beta chain was sequenced within a study of early T cells in non-severe SARS-CoV-2 infection (dated by TCRdb to the early 2020s). About the study as a whole: Because TCR sequencing was done on bulk RNA from unsorted whole blood, the alpha and beta chains could not be paired.

V and J lose 5 bases and 7 bases, and a span of 14 bases separates them. The germline V gene yields MRHNA for CDR1 and SNTAGT for CDR2. CDR3 length: 13 amino acids, cysteine to phenylalanine. Only the CDR3 part of the read is kept: 39 bases, read in frame from the first base. Set within a cohort of healthcare workers in London, UK, this nested case-control study involved weekly PCR testing of nasopharyngeal swabs along with blood sampling. Healthcare workers were enrolled in the week of the UK lockdown, from 23 to 31 March 2020, and were followed every week for up to 16 weeks. Library preparation used 5' RACE. Instrument used: NextSeq 500. Unique molecular identifiers were attached to individual cDNA molecules in the TCR library protocol so that sequencing error and PCR bias could be corrected. Sequencing covered both TCR alpha and beta chains, and within each sample the abundances of alpha and beta sequences were tightly co-correlated. Per the authors' processing: Decombinator V4 was used to annotate the V gene, J gene and CDR3 of the TCR sequences. TCRs were defined as expanded if a significant change between any two time points was detected under a Poisson model with p below 0.0001. TCR abundances were normalised to the total number of TCRs sequenced per sample and expressed as counts per million. TRAV1-2 paired with TRAJ12, TRAJ20 or TRAJ33 defined MAIT TCRs, while TRAV10 paired with TRAJ18 defined iNKT TCRs. VDJdb, accessed 1 November 2021, was searched for CMV, EBV and SARS-CoV-2 annotated TCRs, excluding TCRs annotated for multiple antigens. TCRdb trimmed the raw reads at Q25, called clones with MiXCR and kept productive beta chains. One record per CDR3 amino acid sequence lists the most common genes and DNA. The V and J calls reflect TCRdb's pipeline rather than the authors' work. The sample data list 55,000 to 70,000 distinct CDR3 sequences, and roughly 4.5% of these were observed just once. 3.6% of the sample is taken by the ten largest.

This clonotype has at least ten counts. No antigen is known for it. Per-base qualities were not stored, and no clone one base away is much larger. General findings and caveats noted by the study authors: VDJdb matching was skewed toward anti-spike CD8 responses and likely underestimated virus-specific expansions by missing private and CD4 specificities.

The chain joins TRBV6-4 to TRBJ1-1; the D gene remains uncertain. The sample here was whole blood, taken at baseline. The TCR sequence derives from an adult who was a healthcare worker with PCR-confirmed SARS-CoV-2 infection or an uninfected control (not recorded which). The donor label of this sample is uncertain. The DNA reads TGTGCCAGCAGTCCGGACCTCGTAAATGAAGCTTTCTTT. Translated, it reads CASSPDLVNEAFF.